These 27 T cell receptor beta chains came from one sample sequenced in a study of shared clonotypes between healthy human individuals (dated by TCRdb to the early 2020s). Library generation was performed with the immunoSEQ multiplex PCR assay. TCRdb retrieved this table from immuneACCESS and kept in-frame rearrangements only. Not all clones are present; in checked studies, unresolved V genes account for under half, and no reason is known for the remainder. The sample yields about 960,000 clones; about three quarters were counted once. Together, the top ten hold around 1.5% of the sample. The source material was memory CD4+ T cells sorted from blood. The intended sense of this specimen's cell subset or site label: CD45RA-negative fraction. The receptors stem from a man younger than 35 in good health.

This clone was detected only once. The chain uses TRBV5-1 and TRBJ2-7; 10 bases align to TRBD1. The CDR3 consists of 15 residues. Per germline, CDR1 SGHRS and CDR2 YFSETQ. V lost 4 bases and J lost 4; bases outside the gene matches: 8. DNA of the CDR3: TGCGCCAGCAGCGATGGGACAGGGGTCGGTTACGAGCAGTACTTC. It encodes CASSDGTGVGYEQYF.

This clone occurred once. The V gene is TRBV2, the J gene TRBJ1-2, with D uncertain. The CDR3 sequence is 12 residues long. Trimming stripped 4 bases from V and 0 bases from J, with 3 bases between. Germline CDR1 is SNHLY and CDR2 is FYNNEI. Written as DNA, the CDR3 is TGTGCCAGCAGTGCCGCTAACTATGGCTACACCTTC. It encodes CASSAANYGYTF.

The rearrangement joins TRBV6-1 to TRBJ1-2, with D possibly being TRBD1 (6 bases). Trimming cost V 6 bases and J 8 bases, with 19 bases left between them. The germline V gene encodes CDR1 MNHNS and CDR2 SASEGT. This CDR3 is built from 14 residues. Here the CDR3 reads CASRPSWGAGGYTF. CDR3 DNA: TGTGCCAGCAGACCGTCTTGGGGGGCAGGCGGCTACACCTTC.

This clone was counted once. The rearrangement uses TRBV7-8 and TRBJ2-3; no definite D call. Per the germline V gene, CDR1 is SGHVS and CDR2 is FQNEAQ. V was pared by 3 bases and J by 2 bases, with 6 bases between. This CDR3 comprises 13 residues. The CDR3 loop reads CASSFADTDTQYF. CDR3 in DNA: TGTGCCAGCAGCTTTGCGGACACAGATACGCAGTATTTT.

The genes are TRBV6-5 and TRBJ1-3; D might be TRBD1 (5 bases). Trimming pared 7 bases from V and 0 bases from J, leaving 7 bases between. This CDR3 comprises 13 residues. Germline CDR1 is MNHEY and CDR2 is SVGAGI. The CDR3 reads CASTGLSGNTIYF. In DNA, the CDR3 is TGTGCCAGCACGGGACTCTCTGGAAACACCATATATTTT.

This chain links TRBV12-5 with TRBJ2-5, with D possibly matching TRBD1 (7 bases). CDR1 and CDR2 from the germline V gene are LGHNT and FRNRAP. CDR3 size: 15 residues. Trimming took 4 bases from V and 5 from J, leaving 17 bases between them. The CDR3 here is CASGYGQGGLETQYF. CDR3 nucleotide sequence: TGTGCTAGTGGTTATGGGCAGGGGGGTCTGGAGACCCAGTACTTC. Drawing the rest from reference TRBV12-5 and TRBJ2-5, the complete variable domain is DARVTQTPRHKVTEMGQEVTMRCQPILGHNTVFWYRQTMMQGLELLAYFRNRAPLDDSGMPKDRFSAEMPDATLATLKIQPSEPRDSAVYFCASGYGQGGLETQYFGPGTRLLVL.

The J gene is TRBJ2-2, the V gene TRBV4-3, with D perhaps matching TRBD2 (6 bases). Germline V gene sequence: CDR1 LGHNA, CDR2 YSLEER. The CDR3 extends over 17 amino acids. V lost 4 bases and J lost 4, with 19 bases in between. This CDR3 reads CASSRNSGTVGTGELFF. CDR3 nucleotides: TGCGCCAGCAGCCGGAATTCCGGGACTGTAGGCACCGGGGAGCTGTTTTTT.

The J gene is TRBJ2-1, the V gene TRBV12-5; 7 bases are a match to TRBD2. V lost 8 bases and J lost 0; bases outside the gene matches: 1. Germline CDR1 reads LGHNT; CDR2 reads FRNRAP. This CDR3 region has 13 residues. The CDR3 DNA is TGTGCTAGTACTAGCGCCTCCTACAATGAGCAGTTCTTC. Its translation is CASTSASYNEQFF. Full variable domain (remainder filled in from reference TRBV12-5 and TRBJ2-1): DARVTQTPRHKVTEMGQEVTMRCQPILGHNTVFWYRQTMMQGLELLAYFRNRAPLDDSGMPKDRFSAEMPDATLATLKIQPSEPRDSAVYFCASTSASYNEQFFGPGTRLTVL.

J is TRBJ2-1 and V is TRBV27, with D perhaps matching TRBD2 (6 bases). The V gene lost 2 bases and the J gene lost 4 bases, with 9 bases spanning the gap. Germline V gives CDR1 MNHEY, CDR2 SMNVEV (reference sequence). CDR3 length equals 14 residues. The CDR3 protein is CASSLTGLYNEQFF. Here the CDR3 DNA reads TGTGCCAGCAGTTTAACGGGACTGTACAATGAGCAGTTCTTC.

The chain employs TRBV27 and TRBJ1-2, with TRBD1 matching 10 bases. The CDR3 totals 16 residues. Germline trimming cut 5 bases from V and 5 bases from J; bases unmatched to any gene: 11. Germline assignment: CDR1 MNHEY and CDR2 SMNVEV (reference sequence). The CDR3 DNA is TGTGCCAGCAGTACCCGGACAGGGGGGGCCCCTTATGGCTACACCTTC. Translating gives CASSTRTGGAPYGYTF.

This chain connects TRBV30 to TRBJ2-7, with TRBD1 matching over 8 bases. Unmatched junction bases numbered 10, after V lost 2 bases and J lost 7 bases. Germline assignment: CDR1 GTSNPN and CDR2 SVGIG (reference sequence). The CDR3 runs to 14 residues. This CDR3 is CAWSRDRPPGEQYF. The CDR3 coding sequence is TGTGCCTGGAGTAGGGACAGGCCTCCGGGGGAGCAGTACTTC.

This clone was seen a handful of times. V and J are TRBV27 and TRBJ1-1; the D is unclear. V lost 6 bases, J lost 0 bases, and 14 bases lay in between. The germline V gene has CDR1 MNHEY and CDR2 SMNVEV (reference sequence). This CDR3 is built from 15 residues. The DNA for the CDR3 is TGTGCCAGCAGCCTCGAGCGGGGTATGAACACTGAAGCTTTCTTT. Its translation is CASSLERGMNTEAFF.

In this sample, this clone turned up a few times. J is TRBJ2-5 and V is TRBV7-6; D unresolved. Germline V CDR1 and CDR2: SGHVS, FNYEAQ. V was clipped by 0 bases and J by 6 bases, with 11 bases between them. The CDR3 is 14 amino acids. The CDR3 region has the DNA TGTGCCAGCAGCTTAGCCGGATCCGTGAAGACCCAGTACTTC. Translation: CASSLAGSVKTQYF.

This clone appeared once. The CDR3 loop is CASSVTGEGTYEQYF. The DNA of the CDR3 is TGCGCCAGCAGCGTAACAGGGGAGGGAACCTACGAGCAGTACTTC. The chain uses TRBV5-1 and TRBJ2-7, with D perhaps matching TRBD1 or TRBD2 (7 bases each). The CDR3 consists of 15 residues. V dropped 4 bases and J dropped 2 bases, with 16 bases sitting between them. The germline V gene encodes CDR1 SGHRS and CDR2 YFSETQ.

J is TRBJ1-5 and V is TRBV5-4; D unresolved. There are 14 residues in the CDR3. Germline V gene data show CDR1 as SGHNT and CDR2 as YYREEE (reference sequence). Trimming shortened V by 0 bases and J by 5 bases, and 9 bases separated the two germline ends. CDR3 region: CASSLAGSYQPQHF. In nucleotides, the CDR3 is TGTGCCAGCAGCTTGGCCGGCAGTTATCAGCCCCAGCATTTT.

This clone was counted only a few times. The CDR3 loop reads CSVPGVNTEAFF. Written as DNA, the CDR3 is TGCAGCGTTCCCGGGGTGAACACTGAAGCTTTCTTT. The chain uses TRBV29-1 and TRBJ1-1; D is uncertain. Germline V gene sequence: CDR1 SQVTM, CDR2 ANQGSEA. V was pared by 5 bases and J by 0 bases, with 7 bases between. The CDR3 totals 12 residues.

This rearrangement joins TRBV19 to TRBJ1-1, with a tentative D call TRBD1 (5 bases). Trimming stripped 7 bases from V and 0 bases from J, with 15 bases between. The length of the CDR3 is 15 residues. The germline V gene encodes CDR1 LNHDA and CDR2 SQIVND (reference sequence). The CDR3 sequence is CASTPSGMMNTEAFF. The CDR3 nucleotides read TGTGCCAGTACCCCCTCAGGGATGATGAACACTGAAGCTTTCTTT.

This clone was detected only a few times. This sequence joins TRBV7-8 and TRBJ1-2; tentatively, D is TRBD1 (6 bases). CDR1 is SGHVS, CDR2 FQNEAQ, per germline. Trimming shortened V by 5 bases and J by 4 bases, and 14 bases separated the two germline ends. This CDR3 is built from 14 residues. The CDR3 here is CASSEDSLFYGYTF. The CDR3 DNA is TGTGCCAGCAGCGAGGACAGCCTTTTCTATGGCTACACCTTC.

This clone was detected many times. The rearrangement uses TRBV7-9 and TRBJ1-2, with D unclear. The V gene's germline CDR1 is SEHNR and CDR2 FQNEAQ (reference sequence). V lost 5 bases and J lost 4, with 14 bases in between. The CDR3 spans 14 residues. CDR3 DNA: TGTGCCAGCAGCCCGACGGGCGGAAGCTATGGCTACACCTTC. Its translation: CASSPTGGSYGYTF.

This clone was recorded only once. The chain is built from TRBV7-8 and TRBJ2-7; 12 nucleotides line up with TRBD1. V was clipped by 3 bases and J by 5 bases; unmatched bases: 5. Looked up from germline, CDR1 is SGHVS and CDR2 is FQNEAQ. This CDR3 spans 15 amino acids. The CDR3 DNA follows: TGTGCCAGCAGCTTCGTCGGGACAGGGGGCCACGAGCAGTACTTC. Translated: CASSFVGTGGHEQYF.

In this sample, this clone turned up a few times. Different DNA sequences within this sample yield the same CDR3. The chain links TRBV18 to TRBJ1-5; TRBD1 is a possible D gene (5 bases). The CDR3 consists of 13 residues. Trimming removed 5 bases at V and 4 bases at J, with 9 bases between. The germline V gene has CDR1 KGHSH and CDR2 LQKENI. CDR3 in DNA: TGTGCCAGCTCAGGCGGGGGTAATCAGCCCCAGCATTTT. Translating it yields CASSGGGNQPQHF. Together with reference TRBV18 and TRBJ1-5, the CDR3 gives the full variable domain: NAGVMQNPRHLVRRRGQEARLRCSPMKGHSHVYWYRQLPEEGLKFMVYLQKENIIDESGMPKERFSAEFPKEGPSILRIQQVVRGDSAAYFCASSGGGNQPQHFGDGTRLSIL.

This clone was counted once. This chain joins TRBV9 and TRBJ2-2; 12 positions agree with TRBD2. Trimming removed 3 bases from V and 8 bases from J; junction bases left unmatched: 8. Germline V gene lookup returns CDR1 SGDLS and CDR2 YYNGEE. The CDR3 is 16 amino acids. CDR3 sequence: CASSDRLAGAVGELFF. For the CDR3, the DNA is TGTGCCAGCAGCGACCGACTAGCGGGAGCCGTGGGGGAGCTGTTTTTT.

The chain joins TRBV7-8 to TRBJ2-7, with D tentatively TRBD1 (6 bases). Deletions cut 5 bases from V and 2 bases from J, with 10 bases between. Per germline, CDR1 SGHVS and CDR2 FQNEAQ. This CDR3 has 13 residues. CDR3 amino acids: CASSPRTAYEQYF. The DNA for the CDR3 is TGTGCCAGCAGCCCCCGGACAGCCTACGAGCAGTACTTC.

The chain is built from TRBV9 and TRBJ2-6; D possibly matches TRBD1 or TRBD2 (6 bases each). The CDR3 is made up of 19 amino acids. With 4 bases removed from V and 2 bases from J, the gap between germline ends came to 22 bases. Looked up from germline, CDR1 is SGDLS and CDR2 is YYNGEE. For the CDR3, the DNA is TGTGCCAGCAGCTTACAACCCGGGGGACAATATACTGGGGCCAACGTCCTGACTTTC. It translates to CASSLQPGGQYTGANVLTF.

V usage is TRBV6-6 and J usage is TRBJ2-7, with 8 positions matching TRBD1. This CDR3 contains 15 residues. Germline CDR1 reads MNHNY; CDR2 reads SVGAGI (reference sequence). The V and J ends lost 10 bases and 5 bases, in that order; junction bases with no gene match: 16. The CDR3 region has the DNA TGTGCCATCTCTCGGGCAGGGGGCGCCCCCAACGAGCAGTACTTC. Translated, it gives CAISRAGGAPNEQYF.

The CDR3 nucleotides read TGTGCCAGCAGCTCAAGCGGGAGGGCCGGGAATGAGCAGTTCTTC. This translates into CASSSSGRAGNEQFF. V and J are TRBV6-5 and TRBJ2-1; 10 bases line up with TRBD2. This CDR3 contains 15 residues. V shed 6 bases, J shed 7 bases, and the junction held 9 bases outside the gene matches. The germline V gene encodes CDR1 MNHEY and CDR2 SVGAGI.

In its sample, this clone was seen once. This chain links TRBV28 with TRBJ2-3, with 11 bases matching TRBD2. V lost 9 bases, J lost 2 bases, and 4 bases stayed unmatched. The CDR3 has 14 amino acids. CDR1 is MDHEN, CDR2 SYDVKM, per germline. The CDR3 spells CASLAGGITDTQYF. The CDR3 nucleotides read TGTGCCAGTTTAGCGGGAGGGATCACAGATACGCAGTATTTT.